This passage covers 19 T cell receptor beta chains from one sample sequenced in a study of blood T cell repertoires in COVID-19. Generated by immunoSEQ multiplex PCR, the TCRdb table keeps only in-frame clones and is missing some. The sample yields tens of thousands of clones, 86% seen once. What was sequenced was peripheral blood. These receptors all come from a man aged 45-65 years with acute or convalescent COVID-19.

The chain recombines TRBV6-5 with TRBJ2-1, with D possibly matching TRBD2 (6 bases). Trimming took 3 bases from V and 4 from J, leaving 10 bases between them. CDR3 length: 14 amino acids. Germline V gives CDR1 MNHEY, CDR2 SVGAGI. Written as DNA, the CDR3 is TGTGCCAGCAGTTATGGCGCGGGATACAATGAGCAGTTCTTC. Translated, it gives CASSYGAGYNEQFF.

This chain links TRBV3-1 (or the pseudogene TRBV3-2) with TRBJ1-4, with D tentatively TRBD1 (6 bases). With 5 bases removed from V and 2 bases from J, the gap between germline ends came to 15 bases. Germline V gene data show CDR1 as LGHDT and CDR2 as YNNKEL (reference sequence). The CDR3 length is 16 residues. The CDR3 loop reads CASSLQGSGTNEKLFF. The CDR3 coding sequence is TGTGCCAGCAGCTTACAGGGATCGGGGACTAATGAAAAACTGTTTTTT.

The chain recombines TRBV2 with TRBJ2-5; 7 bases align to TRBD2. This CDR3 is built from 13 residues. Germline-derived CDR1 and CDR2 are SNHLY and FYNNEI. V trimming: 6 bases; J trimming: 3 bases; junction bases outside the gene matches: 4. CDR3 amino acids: CASRTGGKETQYF. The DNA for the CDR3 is TGTGCCAGCAGGACGGGGGGAAAAGAGACCCAGTACTTC.

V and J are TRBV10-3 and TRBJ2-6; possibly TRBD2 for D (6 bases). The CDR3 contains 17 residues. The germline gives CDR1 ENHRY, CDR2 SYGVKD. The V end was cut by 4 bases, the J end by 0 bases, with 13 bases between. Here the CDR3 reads CAISGIAALSGANVLTF. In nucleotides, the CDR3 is TGTGCCATCAGTGGGATAGCGGCCCTCTCTGGGGCCAACGTCCTGACTTTC.

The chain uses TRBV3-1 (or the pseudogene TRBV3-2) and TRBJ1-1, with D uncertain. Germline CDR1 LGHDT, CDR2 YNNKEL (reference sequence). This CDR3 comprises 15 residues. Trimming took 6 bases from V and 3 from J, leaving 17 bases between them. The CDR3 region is CASRPRGQDHTEAFF. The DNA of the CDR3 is TGTGCCAGCAGACCTCGGGGTCAGGACCACACTGAAGCTTTCTTT.

The CDR3 region is CASSQTGGLQPQHF. CDR3 nucleotides: TGTGCCAGTAGTCAGACAGGGGGCTTACAGCCCCAGCATTTT. The J gene is TRBJ1-5, the V gene TRBV19, with 10 bases lining up with TRBD1. There are 14 residues in the CDR3. From germline, CDR1 is LNHDA and CDR2 SQIVND (reference sequence). With 5 bases clipped from V and 7 bases from J, the junction kept 5 bases outside the gene matches.

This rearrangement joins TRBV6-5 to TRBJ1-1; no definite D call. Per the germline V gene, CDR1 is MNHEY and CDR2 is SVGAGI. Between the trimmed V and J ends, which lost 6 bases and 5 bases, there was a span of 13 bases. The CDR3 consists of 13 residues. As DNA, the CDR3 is TGTGCCAGCAGCCCCAATCCCGGGACTGAAGCTTTCTTT. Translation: CASSPNPGTEAFF.

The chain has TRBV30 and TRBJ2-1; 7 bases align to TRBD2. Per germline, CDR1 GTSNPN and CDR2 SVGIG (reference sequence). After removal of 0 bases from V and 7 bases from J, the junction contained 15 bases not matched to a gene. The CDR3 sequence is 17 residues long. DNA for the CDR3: TGTGCCTGGAGTGTACGCGCGGGGGAAACAAAACGAAATGAGCAGTTCTTC. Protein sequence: CAWSVRAGETKRNEQFF.

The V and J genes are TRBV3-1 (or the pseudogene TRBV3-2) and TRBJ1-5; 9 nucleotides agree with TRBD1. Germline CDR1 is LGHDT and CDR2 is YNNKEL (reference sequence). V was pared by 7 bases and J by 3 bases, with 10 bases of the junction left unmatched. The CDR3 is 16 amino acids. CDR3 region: CASTTPDRGHNQPQHF. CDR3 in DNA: TGTGCCAGCACCACACCGGACAGGGGTCACAATCAGCCCCAGCATTTT.

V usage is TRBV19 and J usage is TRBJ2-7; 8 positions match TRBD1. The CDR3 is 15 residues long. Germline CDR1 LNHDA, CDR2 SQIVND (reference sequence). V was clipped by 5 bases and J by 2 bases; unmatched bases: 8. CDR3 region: CASSADRTGPYEQYF. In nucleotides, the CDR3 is TGTGCCAGTAGTGCGGACCGGACAGGGCCCTACGAGCAGTACTTC.

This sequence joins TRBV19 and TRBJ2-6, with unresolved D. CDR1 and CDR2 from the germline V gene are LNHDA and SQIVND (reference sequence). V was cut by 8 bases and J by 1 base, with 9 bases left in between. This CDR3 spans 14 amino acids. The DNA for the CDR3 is TGTGCCAGTCGAGGTCGTTCTGGGGCCAACGTCCTGACTTTC. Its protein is CASRGRSGANVLTF.

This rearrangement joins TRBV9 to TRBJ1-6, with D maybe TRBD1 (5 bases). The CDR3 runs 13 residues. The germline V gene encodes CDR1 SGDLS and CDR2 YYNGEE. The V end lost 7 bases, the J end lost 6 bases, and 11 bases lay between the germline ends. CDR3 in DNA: TGTGCCAGCGATCCCGGGGGTAATTCACCCCTCCACTTT. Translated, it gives CASDPGGNSPLHF. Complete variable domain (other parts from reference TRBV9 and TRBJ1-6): DSGVTQTPKHLITATGQRVTLRCSPRSGDLSVYWYQQSLDQGLQFLIQYYNGEERAKGNILERFSAQQFPDLHSELNLSSLELGDSALYFCASDPGGNSPLHFGNGTRLTVT.

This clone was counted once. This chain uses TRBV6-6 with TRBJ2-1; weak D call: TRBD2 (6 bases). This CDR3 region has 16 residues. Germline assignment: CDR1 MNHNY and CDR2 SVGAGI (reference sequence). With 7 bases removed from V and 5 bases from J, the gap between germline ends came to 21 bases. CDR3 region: CASKKTRTTSNNEQFF. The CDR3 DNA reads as TGTGCCAGCAAAAAGACGAGGACTACTTCGAACAATGAGCAGTTCTTC.

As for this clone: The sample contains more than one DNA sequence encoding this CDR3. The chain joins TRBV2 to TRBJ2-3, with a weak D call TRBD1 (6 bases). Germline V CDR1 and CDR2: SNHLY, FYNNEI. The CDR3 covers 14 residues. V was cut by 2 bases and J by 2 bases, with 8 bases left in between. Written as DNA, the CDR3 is TGTGCCAGCAGTGAAAACAGGGACACAGATACGCAGTATTTT. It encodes CASSENRDTDTQYF.

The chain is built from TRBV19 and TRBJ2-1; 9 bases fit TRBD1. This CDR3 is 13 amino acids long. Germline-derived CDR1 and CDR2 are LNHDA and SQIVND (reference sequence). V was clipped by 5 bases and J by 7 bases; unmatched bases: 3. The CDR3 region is CASSPGQGNEQFF. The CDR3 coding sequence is TGTGCCAGTAGTCCTGGACAGGGGAATGAGCAGTTCTTC.

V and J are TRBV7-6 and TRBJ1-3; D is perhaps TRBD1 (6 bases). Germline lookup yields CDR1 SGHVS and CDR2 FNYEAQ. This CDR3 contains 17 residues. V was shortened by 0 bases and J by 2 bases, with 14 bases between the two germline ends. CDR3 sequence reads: CASSLAGQGFPGNTIYF. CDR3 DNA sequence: TGTGCCAGCAGCTTAGCAGGCCAGGGGTTCCCTGGAAACACCATATATTTT.

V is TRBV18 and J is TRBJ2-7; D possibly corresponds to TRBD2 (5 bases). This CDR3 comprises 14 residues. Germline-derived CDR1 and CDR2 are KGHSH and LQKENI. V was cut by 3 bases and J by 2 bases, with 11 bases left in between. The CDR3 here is CASSPRGLTYEQYF. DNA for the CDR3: TGTGCCAGCTCACCCCGCGGGCTGACCTACGAGCAGTACTTC.

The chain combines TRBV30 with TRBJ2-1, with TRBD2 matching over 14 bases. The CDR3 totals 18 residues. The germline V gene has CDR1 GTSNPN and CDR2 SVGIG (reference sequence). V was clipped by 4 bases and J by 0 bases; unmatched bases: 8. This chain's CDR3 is CAWTRLAGGFSSYNEQFF. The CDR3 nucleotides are TGTGCCTGGACCCGACTAGCGGGAGGGTTTAGCTCCTACAATGAGCAGTTCTTC.

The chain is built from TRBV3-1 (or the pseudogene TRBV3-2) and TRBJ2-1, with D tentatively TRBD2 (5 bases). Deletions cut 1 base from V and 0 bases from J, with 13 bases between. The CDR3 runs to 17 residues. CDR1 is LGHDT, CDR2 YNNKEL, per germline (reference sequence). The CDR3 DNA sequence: TGTGCCAGCAGCCAAGTTAGTAAGGGAGTCTCCTACAATGAGCAGTTCTTC. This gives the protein CASSQVSKGVSYNEQFF.